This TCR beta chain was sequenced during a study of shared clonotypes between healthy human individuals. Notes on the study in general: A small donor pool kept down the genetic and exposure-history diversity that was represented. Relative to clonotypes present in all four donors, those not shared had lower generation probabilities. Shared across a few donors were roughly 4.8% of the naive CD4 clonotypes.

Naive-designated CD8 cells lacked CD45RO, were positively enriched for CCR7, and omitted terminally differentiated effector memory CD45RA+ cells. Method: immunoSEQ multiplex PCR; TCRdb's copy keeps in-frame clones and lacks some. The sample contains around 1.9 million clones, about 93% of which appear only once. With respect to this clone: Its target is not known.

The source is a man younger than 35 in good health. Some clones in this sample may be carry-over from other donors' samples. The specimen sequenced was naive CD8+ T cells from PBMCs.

CDR3 in amino acids: CASSQIPQGPMNTEAFF. The CDR3 nucleotides are TGTGCCAGCAGTCAAATCCCTCAGGGGCCGATGAACACTGAAGCTTTCTTT. The rearrangement joins TRBV28 to TRBJ1-1; D may be TRBD1 (6 bases). CDR3 length equals 17 residues. Trimming removed 5 bases from V and 0 bases from J, with 19 bases in between. The germline V gene has CDR1 MDHEN and CDR2 SYDVKM.